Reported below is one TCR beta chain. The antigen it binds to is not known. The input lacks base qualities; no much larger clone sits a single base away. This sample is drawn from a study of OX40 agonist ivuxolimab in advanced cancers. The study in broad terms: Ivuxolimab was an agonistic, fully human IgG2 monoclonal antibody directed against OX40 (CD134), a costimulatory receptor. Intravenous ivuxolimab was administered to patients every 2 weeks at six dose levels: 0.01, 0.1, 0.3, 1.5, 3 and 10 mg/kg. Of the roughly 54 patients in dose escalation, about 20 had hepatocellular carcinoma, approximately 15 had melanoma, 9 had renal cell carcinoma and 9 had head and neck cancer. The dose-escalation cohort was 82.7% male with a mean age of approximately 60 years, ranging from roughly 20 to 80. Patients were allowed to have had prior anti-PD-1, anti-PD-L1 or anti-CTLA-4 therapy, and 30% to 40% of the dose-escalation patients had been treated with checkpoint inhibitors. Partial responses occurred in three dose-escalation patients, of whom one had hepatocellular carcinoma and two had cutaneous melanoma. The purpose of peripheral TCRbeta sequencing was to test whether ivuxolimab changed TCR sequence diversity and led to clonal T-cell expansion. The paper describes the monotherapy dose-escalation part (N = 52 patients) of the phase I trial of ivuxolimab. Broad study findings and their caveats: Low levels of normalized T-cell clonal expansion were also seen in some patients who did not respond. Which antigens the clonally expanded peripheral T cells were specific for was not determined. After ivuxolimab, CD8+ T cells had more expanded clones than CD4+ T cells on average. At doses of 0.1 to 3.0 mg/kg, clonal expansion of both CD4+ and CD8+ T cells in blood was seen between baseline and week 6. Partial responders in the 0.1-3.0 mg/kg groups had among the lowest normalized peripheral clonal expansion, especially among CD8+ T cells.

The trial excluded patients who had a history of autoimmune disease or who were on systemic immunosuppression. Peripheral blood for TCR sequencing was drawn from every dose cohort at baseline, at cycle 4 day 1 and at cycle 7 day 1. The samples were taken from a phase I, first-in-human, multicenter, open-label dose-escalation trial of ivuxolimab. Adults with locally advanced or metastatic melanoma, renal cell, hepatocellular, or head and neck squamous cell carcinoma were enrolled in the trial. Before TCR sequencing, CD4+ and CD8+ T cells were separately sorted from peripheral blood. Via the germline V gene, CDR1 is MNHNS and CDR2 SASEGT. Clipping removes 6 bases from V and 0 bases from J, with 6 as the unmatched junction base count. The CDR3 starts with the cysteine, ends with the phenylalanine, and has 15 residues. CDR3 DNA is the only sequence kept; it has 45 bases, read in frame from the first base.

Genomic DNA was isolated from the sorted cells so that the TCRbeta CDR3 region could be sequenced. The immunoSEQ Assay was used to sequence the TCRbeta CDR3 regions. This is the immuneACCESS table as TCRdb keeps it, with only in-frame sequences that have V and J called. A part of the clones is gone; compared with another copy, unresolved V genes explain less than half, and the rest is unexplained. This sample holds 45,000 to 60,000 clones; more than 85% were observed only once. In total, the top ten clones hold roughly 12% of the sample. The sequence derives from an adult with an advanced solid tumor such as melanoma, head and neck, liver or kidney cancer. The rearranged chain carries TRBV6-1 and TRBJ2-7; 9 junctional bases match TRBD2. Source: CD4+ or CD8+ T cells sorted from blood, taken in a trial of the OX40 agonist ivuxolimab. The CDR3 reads CASSPGLATSYEQYF. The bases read TGTGCCAGCAGCCCCGGACTAGCGACCTCCTACGAGCAGTACTTC.